This record looks at one T cell receptor (beta chain) sequence and its context. This record belongs to a study of cytomegalovirus exposure and HLA in healthy donors. It was with 60 Vbeta and 13 Jbeta primers that the PCR ran. The repertoire was sequenced with immunoSEQ multiplex PCR; TCRdb's copy has only in-frame clones and lacks some. The sample includes about 82,000 clones, roughly four fifths seen only once; the top ten take approximately 6%. Trimming took 4 bases from V and 7 from J, leaving 11 bases between them. From germline, CDR1 is SGHNT and CDR2 YENEEA. The CDR3 length is 12 residues. Sequences were obtained from PBMCs. The TCR was taken from a woman in her fifties or sixties in good health and CMV-seropositive. This chain uses TRBV11-3 with TRBJ2-7, with D uncertain. The CDR3 DNA is TGTGCCAGCAGCTCTGACTCCTCGGAGCAGTACTTC. It is translated as CASSSDSSEQYF.